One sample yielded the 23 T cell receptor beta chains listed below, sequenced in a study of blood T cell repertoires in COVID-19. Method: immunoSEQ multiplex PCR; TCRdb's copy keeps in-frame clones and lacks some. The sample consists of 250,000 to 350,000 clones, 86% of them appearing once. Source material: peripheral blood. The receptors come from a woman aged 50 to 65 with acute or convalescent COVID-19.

Here the CDR3 DNA reads TGTGCCAGCAGCGTAGCTACGAATAGCGGGAGATTTTTCTTC. It yields the protein CASSVATNSGRFFF. The V call is TRBV9, the J call TRBJ2-1, with 9 nucleotides matching TRBD2. CDR3 length equals 14 residues. Germline V gene data show CDR1 as SGDLS and CDR2 as YYNGEE. The junction had 11 bases not matched to a gene; V was cut back by 0 bases and J by 16 bases.

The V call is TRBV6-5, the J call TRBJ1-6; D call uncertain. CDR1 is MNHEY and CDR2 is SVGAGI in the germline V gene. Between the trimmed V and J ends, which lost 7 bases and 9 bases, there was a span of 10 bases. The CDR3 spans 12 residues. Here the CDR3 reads CASTFGTSPLHF. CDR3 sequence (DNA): TGTGCCAGCACTTTTGGCACTTCACCCCTCCACTTT.

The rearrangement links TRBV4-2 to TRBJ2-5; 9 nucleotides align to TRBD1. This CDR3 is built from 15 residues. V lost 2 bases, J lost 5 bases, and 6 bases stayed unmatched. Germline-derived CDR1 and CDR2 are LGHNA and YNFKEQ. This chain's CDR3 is CASSQPTGGRETQYF. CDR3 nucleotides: TGTGCCAGCAGCCAACCTACAGGGGGCAGGGAGACCCAGTACTTC.

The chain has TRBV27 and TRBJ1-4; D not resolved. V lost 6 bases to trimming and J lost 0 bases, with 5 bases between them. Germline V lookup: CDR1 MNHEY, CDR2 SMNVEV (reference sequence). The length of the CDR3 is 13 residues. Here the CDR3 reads CASSPATNEKLFF. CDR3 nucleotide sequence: TGTGCCAGCAGCCCTGCAACTAATGAAAAACTGTTTTTT. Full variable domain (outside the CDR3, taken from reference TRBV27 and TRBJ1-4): EAQVTQNPRYLITVTGKKLTVTCSQNMNHEYMSWYRQDPGLGLRQIYYSMNVEVTDKGDVPEGYKVSRKEKRNFPLILESPSPNQTSLYFCASSPATNEKLFFGSGTQLSVL.

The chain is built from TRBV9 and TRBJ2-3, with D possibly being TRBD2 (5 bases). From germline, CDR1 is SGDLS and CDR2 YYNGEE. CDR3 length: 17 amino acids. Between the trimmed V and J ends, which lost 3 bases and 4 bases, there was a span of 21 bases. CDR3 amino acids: CASSAPRGRARADTQYF. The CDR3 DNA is TGTGCCAGCAGCGCGCCTCGGGGAAGGGCCCGGGCAGATACGCAGTATTTT.

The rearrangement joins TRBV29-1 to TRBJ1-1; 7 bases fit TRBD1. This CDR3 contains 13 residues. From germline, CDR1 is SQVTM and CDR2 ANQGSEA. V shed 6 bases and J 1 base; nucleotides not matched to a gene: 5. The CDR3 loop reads CSVKGQRNTEAFF. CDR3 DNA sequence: TGCAGCGTGAAGGGACAGAGGAACACTGAAGCTTTCTTT.

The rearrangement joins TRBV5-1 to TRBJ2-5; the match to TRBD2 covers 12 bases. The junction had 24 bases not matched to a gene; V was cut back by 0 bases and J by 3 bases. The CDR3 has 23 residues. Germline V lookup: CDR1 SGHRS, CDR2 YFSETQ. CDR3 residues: CASSLARTSGTMTNYGGKETQYF. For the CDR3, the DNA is TGCGCCAGCAGCTTGGCCCGGACTAGCGGGACGATGACTAATTATGGGGGGAAAGAGACCCAGTACTTC.

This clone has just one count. CDR3 nucleotides: TGTGCCACCAGTGATCAAGACAGGGTCGCAGGACCGAATGATAATTCACCCCTCCACTTT. The encoded protein is CATSDQDRVAGPNDNSPLHF. The chain recombines TRBV24-1 with TRBJ1-6; TRBD1 aligns across 7 bases. The CDR3 covers 20 residues. Germline CDR1 KGHDR, CDR2 SFDVKD. V lost 3 bases to trimming and J lost 5 bases; unmatched junction nucleotides: 18.

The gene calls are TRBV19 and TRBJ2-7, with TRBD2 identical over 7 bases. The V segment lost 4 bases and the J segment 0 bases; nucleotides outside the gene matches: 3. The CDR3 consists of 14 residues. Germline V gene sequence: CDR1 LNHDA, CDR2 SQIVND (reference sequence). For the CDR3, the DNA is TGTGCCAGTAGTACGGCTAGCGGCTCCTACGAGCAGTACTTC. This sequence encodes CASSTASGSYEQYF.

The CDR3 reads CSVIKNSGVSPYEQYF. As DNA, the CDR3 is TGCAGCGTGATTAAAAATTCGGGAGTGTCCCCCTACGAGCAGTACTTC. V gene TRBV29-1 combines with J gene TRBJ2-7; possible D gene TRBD2, 6 bases. Germline CDR1 is SQVTM and CDR2 is ANQGSEA. CDR3 length: 16 residues. V lost 6 bases to trimming and J lost 2 bases, with 23 bases between them.

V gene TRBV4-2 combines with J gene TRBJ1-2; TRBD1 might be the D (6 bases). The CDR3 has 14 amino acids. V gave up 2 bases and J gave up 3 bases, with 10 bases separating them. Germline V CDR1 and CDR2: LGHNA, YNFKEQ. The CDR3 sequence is CASSQSGADYGYTF. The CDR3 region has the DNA TGTGCCAGCAGCCAATCAGGGGCAGACTATGGCTACACCTTC.

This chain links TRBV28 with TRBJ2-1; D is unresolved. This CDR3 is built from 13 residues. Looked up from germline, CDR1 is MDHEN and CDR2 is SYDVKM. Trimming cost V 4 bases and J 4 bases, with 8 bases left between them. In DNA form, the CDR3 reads TGTGCCAGCAGTTCGTCCGTGTACAATGAGCAGTTCTTC. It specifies CASSSSVYNEQFF.

CDR3 coding DNA: TGTGCCAGCAGCTCTGGACAGGGAGGTAGTGAAAAACTGTTTTTT. It yields the protein CASSSGQGGSEKLFF. V and J are TRBV5-8 and TRBJ1-4; 8 bases map to TRBD1. The CDR3 contains 15 residues. The germline V gene encodes CDR1 SGHTS and CDR2 YDEGEE. Trimming took 3 bases from V and 7 from J; bases not matched to a gene: 8. The whole variable domain, filled in from reference TRBV5-8 and TRBJ1-4, reads EAGVTQSPTHLIKTRGQQATLRCSPISGHTSVYWYQQALGLGLQFLLWYDEGEERNRGNFPPRFSGRQFPNYSSELNVNALELEDSALYLCASSSGQGGSEKLFFGSGTQLSVL.

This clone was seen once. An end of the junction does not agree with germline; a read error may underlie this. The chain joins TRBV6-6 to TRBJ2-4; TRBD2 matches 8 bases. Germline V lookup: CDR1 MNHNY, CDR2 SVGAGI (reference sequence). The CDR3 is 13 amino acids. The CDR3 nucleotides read TGTGCCATAAAAGCGGGAGTCAAAGACATTCAGTACTTC. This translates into CAIKAGVKDIQYF.

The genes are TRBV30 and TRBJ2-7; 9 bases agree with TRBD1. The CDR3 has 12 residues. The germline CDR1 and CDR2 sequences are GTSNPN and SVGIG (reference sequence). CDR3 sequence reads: CARGGQGYEQYF. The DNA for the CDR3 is TGTGCTAGGGGAGGACAGGGGTACGAGCAGTACTTC.

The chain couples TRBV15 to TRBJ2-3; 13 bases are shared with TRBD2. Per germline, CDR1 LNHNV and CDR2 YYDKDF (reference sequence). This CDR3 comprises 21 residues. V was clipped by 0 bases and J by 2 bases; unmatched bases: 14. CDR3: CATSREFSAGTSGTYTDTQYF. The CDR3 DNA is TGTGCCACCAGCAGAGAATTCTCCGCCGGGACTAGCGGGACTTACACAGATACGCAGTATTTT.

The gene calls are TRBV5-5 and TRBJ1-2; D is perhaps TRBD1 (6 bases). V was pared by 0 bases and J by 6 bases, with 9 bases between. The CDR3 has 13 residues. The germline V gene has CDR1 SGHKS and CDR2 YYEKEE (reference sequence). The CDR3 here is CASSLAGVDGYTF. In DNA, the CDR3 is TGTGCCAGCAGCTTGGCAGGGGTTGATGGCTACACCTTC.

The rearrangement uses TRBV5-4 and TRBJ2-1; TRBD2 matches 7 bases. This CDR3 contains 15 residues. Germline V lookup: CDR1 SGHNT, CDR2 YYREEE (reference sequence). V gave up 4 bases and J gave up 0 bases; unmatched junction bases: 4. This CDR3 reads CASSESGDSYNEQFF. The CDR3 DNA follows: TGTGCCAGCAGCGAGAGCGGGGACTCCTACAATGAGCAGTTCTTC.

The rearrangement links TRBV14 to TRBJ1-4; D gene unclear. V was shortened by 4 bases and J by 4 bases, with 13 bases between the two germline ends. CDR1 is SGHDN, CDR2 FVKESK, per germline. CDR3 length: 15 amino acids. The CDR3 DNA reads TGTGCCAGCAGCCCCTGGTCCAGTTTTAATGAAAAACTGTTTTTT. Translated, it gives CASSPWSSFNEKLFF.

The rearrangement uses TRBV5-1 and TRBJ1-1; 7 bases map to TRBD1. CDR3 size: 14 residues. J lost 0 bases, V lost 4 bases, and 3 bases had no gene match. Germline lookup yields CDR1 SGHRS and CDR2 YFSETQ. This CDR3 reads CASSQQGMNTEAFF. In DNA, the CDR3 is TGCGCCAGCAGCCAACAGGGGATGAACACTGAAGCTTTCTTT. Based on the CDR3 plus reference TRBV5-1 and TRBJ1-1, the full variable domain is KAGVTQTPRYLIKTRGQQVTLSCSPISGHRSVSWYQQTPGQGLQFLFEYFSETQRNKGNFPGRFSGRQFSNSRSEMNVSTLELGDSALYLCASSQQGMNTEAFFGQGTRLTVV.

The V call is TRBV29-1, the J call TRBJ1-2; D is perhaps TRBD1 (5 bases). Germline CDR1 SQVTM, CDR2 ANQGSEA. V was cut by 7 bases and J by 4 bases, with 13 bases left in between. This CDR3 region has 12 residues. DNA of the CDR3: TGCAGCGCAATACAGGACCTCTATGGCTACACCTTC. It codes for CSAIQDLYGYTF.

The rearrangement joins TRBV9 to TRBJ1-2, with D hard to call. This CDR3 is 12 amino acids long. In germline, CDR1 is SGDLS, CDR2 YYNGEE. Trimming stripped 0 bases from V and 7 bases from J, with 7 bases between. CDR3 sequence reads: CASSVGVSGYTF. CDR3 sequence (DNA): TGTGCCAGCAGCGTAGGCGTAAGTGGCTACACCTTC.

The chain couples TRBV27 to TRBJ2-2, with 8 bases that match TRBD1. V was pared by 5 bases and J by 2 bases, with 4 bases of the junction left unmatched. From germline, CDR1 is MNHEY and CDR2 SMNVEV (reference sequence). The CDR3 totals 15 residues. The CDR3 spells CASSRQGRNTGELFF. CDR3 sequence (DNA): TGTGCCAGCAGTCGACAGGGGAGAAACACCGGGGAGCTGTTTTTT.